This T cell receptor beta chain was recorded in a study of blood T cells in healthy people across ages. Points from the study as a whole: PBMCs that were unsorted prevented a conclusive naive versus antigen-experienced comparison. Per million T cells, TCR beta diversity dropped roughly linearly as age increased.

This CDR3 comprises 14 residues. V was shortened by 7 bases and J by 0 bases, with 11 bases between the two germline ends. Alongside a J-beta primer mix, a sample-barcoded 5' primer served in a second PCR lasting about 7 to 12 cycles. Each cDNA molecule received a tag from a template-switch adaptor that had 12 random nucleotides. TCRdb reanalysed the 5' RACE reads using MiXCR and keeps one entry per CDR3 protein. The sample lists 1.5 million to 2 million distinct CDR3 sequences; about 49% were seen once. About this clonotype: The antigen is not known.

The genes are TRBV12-3 or TRBV12-4 and TRBJ2-3; D might be TRBD1 (6 bases). The specimen was blood. This receptor was taken from a woman aged 40 to 50 in good health. This CDR3 reads CASKGQLSTDTQYF. CDR3 DNA: TGTGCCAGCAAAGGACAGCTAAGCACAGATACGCAGTATTTT.